This T cell receptor beta chain was sequenced during a study of cytomegalovirus exposure and HLA in healthy donors. Concerning this clone itself: Its target is not known.

Findings and caveats of the study: There were under 200 TCR beta chains listed as cytomegalovirus-associated. Productive rates of about 87% or about 30% were seen for most TCR beta V segments in an earlier analysis. Most of the CMV-associated TCR beta chains (in a later analysis) appeared to be HLA-restricted.

The CDR3 runs to 13 residues. Trimming removed 3 bases at V and 4 bases at J, with 9 bases between. Germline V gives CDR1 SNHLY, CDR2 FYNNEI. PCR amplification relied on 60 Vbeta primers (plus 13 Jbeta primers). Produced via immunoSEQ multiplex PCR; TCRdb's table is partial and in-frame only. The profile shows about 150,000 clones, roughly 80% of them singletons. The sequence derives from a male donor in good health and CMV-seronegative. The specimen sequenced was PBMCs. The genes are TRBV2 and TRBJ1-1; maybe TRBD1 (5 bases). The CDR3 reads CASSDREGTEAFF. The CDR3 region has the DNA TGTGCCAGCAGTGACAGGGAAGGCACTGAAGCTTTCTTT.